Detailed here is one T cell receptor (beta chain). Its antigen is not known. Data came from immunoSEQ multiplex PCR; TCRdb stores just in-frame clones and leaves some out. The sample lists about 120,000 clones, over 75% occurring once. The CDR3 runs 17 residues. In germline, CDR1 is LNHDA, CDR2 SQIVND (reference sequence). The junction had 12 bases not matched to a gene; V was cut back by 5 bases and J by 4 bases. The data derive from a study of graft-versus-host responses after intestinal transplantation. Study-wide findings and caveats: Early post-transplant falls in HvG clones accompanied the peak levels of circulating GvH clones.

This chain connects TRBV19 to TRBJ2-2, with 8 bases aligning to TRBD1. This sequence originates from a human donor who received an intestinal transplant. The sample in question was unstimulated CD4+ T cells sorted from spleen or lymph node cells, obtained before intestinal transplant. The CDR3: CASSPYRGDGGTGELFF. The CDR3 DNA is TGTGCCAGTAGTCCCTACAGGGGGGATGGTGGCACCGGGGAGCTGTTTTTT.